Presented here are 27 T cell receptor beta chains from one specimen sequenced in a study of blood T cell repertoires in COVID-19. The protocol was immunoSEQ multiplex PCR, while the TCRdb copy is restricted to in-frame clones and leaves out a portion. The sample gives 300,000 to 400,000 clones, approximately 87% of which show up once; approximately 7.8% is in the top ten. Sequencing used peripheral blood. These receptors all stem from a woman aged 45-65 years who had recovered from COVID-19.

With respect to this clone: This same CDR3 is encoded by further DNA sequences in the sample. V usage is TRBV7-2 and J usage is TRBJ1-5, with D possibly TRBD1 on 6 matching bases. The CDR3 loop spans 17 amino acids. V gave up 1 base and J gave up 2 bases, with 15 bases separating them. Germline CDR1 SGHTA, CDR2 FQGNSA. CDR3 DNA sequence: TGTGCCAGCAGCTTAGTTCTTGGGGGCTCGGGCAATCAGCCCCAGCATTTT. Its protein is CASSLVLGGSGNQPQHF.

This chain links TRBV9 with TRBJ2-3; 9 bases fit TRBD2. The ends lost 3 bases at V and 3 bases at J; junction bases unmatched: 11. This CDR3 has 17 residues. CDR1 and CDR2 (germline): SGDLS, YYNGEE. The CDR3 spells CASSAEQRGVGTDTQYF. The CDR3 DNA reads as TGTGCCAGCAGCGCGGAGCAGCGGGGGGTGGGGACAGATACGCAGTATTTT. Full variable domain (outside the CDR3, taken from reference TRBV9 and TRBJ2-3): DSGVTQTPKHLITATGQRVTLRCSPRSGDLSVYWYQQSLDQGLQFLIQYYNGEERAKGNILERFSAQQFPDLHSELNLSSLELGDSALYFCASSAEQRGVGTDTQYFGPGTRLTVL.

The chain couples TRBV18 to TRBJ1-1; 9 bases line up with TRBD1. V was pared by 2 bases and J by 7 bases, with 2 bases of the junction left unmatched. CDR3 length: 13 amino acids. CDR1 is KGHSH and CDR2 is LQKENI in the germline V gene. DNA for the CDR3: TGTGCCAGCTCACCAAGGGGACAGGGTGAAGCTTTCTTT. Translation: CASSPRGQGEAFF.

CDR3 sequence reads: CASSFSGRGDTQYF. As DNA, the CDR3 is TGTGCCAGCAGCTTTAGCGGGAGAGGAGATACGCAGTATTTT. V usage is TRBV7-9 and J usage is TRBJ2-3; 9 bases agree with TRBD2. The V and J ends lost 3 bases and 5 bases, in that order; junction bases with no gene match: 3. This CDR3 contains 14 residues. Germline V CDR1 and CDR2: SEHNR, FQNEAQ (reference sequence).

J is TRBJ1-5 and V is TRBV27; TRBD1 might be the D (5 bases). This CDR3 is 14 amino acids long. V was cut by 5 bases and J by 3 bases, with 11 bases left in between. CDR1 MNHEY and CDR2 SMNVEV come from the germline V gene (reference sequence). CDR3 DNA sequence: TGTGCCAGCAGTGCGGGACGGATCAATCAGCCCCAGCATTTT. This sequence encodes CASSAGRINQPQHF.

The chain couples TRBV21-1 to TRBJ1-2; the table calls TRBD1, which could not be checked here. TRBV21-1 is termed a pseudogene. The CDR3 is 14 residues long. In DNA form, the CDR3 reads TGTGCCAGCGGAAACTGGGACATTTGGAGTTGCTACACCTTC. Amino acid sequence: CASGNWDIWSCYTF.

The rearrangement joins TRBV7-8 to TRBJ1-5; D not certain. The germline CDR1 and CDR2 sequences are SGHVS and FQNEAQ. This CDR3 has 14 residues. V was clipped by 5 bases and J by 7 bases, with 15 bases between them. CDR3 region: CASSLGAGGQPQHF. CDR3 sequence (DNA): TGTGCCAGCAGCCTCGGAGCGGGCGGCCAGCCCCAGCATTTT.

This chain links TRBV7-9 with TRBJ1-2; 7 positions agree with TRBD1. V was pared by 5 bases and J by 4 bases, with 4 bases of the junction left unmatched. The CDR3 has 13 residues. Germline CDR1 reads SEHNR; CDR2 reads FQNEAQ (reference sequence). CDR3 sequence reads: CASSRDSFYGYTF. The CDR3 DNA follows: TGTGCCAGCAGCCGGGACAGTTTCTATGGCTACACCTTC.

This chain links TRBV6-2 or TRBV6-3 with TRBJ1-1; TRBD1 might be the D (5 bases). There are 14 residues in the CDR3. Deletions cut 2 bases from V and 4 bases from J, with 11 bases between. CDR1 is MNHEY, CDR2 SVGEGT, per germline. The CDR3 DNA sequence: TGTGCCAGCAGTTACACCGGACACCTCACTGAAGCTTTCTTT. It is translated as CASSYTGHLTEAFF.

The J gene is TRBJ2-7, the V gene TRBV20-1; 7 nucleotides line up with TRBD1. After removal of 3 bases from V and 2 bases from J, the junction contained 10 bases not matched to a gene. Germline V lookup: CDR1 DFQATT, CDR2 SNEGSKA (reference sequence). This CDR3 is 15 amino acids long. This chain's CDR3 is CSASWVRQGAYEQYF. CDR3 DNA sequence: TGCAGTGCTAGTTGGGTTCGTCAGGGGGCCTACGAGCAGTACTTC.

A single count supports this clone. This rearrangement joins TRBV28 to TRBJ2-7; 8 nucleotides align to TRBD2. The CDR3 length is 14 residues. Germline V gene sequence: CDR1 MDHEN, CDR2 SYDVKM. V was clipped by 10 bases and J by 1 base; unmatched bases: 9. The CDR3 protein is CATKHGGGSYEQYF. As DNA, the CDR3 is TGTGCCACCAAACACGGGGGGGGTTCCTACGAGCAGTACTTC.

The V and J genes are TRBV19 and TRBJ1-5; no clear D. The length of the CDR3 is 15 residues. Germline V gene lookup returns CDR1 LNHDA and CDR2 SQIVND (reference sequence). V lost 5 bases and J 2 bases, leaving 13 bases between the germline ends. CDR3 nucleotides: TGTGCCAGTAGTTCTGTCGGACTCGGCAATCAGCCCCAGCATTTT. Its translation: CASSSVGLGNQPQHF.

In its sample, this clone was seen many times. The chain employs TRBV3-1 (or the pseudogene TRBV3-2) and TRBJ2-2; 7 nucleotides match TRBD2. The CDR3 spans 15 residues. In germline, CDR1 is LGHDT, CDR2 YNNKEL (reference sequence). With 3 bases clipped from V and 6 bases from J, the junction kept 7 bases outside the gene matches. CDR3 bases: TGTGCCAGCAGCCAGACCCTCCTAGCGGCCGGGGAGCTGTTTTTT. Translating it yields CASSQTLLAAGELFF.

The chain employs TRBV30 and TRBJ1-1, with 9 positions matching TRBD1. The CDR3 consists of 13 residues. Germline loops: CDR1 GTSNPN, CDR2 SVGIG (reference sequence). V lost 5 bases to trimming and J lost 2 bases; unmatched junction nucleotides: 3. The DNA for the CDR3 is TGTGCCTGGCCGGACAGGGGAAACACTGAAGCTTTCTTT. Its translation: CAWPDRGNTEAFF.

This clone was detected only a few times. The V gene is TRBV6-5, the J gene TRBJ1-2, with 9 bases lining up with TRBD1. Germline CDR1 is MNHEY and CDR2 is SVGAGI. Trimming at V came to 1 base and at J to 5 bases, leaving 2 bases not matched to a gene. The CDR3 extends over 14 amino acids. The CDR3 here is CASSYFGQGYGYTF. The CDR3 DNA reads TGTGCCAGCAGTTACTTCGGACAGGGGTATGGCTACACCTTC.

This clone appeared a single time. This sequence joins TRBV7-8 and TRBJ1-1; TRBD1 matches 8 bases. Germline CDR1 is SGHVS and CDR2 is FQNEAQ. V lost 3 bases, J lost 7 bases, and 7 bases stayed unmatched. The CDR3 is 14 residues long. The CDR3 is CASSLRTGRYEAFF. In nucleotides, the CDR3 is TGTGCCAGCAGCTTGCGGACAGGGCGCTATGAAGCTTTCTTT.

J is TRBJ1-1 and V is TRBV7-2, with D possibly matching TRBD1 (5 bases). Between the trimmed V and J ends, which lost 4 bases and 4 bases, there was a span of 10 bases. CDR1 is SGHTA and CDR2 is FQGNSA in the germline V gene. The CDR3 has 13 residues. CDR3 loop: CASSSGWRTEAFF. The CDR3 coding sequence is TGTGCCAGCAGCTCAGGGTGGCGCACTGAAGCTTTCTTT. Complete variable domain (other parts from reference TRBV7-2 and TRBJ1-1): GAGVSQSPSNKVTEKGKDVELRCDPISGHTALYWYRQSLGQGLEFLIYFQGNSAPDKSGLPSDRFSAERTGGSVSTLTIQRTQQEDSAVYLCASSSGWRTEAFFGQGTRLTVV.

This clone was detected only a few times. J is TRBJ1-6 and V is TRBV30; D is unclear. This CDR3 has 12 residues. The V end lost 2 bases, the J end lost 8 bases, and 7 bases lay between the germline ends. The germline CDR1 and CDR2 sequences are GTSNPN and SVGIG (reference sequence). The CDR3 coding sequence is TGTGCCTGGAGTTTTACGGATTCACCCCTCCACTTT. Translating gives CAWSFTDSPLHF.

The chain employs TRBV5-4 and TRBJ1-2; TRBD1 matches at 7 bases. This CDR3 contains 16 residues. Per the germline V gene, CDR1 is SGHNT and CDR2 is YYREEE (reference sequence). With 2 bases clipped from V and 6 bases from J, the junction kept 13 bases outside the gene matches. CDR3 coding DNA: TGTGCCAGCAGCTTAGGAAACAGGGGTATTTTGGATGGCTACACCTTC. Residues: CASSLGNRGILDGYTF.

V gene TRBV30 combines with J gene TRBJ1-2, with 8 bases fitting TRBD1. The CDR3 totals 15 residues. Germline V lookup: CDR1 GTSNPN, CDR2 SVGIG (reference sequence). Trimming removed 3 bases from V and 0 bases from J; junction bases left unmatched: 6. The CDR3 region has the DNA TGTGCCTGGAGGCAGGGGGCGACTCCTAACTATGGCTACACCTTC. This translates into CAWRQGATPNYGYTF.

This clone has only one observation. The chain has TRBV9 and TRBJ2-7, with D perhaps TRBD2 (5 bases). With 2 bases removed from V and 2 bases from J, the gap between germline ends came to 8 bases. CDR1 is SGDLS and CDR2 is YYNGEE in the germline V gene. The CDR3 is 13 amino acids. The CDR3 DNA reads TGTGCCAGCAGCGTTGGAGGCACCTACGAGCAGTACTTC. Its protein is CASSVGGTYEQYF.

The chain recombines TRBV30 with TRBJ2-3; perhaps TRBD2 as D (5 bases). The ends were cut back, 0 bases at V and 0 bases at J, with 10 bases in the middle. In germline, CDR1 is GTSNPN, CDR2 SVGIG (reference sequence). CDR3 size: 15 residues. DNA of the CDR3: TGTGCCTGGAGTGTACTTGGCGGGAGCACAGATACGCAGTATTTT. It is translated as CAWSVLGGSTDTQYF.

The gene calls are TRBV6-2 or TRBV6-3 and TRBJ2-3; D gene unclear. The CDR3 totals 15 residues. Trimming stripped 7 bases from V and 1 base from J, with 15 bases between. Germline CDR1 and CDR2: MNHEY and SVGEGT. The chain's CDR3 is CASTPPTRRTDTQYF. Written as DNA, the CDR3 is TGTGCCAGCACCCCACCTACGAGGCGCACAGATACGCAGTATTTT.

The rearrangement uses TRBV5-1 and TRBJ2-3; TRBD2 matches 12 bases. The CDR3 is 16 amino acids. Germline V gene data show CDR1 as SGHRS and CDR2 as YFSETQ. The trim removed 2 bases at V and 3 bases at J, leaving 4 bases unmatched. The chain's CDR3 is CASSFLGLAGTDTQYF. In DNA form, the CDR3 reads TGCGCCAGCAGCTTTCTCGGACTAGCGGGAACAGATACGCAGTATTTT.

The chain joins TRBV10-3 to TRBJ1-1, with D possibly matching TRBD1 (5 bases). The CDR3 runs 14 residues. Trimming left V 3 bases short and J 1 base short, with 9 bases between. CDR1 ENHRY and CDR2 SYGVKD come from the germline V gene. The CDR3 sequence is CAISEGTPNTEAFF. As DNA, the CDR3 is TGTGCCATCAGTGAAGGGACTCCGAACACTGAAGCTTTCTTT.

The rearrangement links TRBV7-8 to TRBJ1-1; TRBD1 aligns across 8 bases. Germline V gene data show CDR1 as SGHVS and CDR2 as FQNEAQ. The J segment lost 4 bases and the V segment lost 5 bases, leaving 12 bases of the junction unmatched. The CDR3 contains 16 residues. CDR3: CASSARQGRGVTEAFF. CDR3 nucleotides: TGTGCCAGCAGCGCCCGACAGGGGAGAGGGGTCACTGAAGCTTTCTTT. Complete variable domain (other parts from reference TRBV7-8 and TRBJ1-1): GAGVSQSPRYKVAKRGQDVALRCDPISGHVSLFWYQQALGQGPEFLTYFQNEAQLDKSGLPSDRFFAERPEGSVSTLKIQRTQQEDSAVYLCASSARQGRGVTEAFFGQGTRLTVV.

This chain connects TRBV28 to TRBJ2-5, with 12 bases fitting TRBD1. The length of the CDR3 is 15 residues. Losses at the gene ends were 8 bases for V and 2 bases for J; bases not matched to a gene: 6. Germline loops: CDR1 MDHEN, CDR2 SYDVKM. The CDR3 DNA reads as TGTGCCAGCGGCGGGACAGGGGGCTTTCAAGAGACCCAGTACTTC. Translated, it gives CASGGTGGFQETQYF.